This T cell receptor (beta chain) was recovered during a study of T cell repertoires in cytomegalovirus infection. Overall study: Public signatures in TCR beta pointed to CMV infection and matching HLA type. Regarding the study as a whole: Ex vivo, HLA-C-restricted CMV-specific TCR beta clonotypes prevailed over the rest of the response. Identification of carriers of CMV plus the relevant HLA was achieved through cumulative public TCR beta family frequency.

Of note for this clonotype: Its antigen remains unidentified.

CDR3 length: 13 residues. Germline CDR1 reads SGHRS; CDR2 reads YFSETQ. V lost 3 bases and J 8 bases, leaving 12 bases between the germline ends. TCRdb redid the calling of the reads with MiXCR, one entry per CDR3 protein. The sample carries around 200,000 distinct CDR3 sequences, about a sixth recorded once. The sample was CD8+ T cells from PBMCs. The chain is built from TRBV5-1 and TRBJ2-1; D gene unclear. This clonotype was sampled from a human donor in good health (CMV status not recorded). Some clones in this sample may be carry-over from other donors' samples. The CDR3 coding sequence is TGCGCCAGCAGCTCCGGTAGGTGGGATGAGCAGTTCTTC. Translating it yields CASSSGRWDEQFF. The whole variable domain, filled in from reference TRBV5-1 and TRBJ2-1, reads KAGVTQTPRYLIKTRGQQVTLSCSPISGHRSVSWYQQTPGQGLQFLFEYFSETQRNKGNFPGRFSGRQFSNSRSEMNVSTLELGDSALYLCASSSGRWDEQFFGPGTRLTVL.